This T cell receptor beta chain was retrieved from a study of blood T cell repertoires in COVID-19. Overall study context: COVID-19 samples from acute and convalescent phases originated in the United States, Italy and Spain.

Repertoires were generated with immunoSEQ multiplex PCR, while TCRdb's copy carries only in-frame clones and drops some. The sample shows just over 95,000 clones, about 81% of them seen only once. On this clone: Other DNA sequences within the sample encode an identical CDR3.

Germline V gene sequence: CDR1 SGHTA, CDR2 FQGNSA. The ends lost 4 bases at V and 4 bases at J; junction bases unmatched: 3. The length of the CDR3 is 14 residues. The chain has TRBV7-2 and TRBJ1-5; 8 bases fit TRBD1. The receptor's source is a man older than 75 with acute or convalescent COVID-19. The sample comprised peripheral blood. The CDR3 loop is CASSSRQGNQPQHF. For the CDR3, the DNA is TGTGCCAGCAGCTCTCGACAGGGGAATCAGCCCCAGCATTTT.